This T cell receptor beta chain was profiled in a study of T cells in Graves' hyperthyroidism and ophthalmopathy. The study, taken as a whole, reports: Through a model of 13 V-J features, ophthalmopathy was separated from stable hyperthyroidism. Ophthalmopathy, which appeared later, was predicted by the model a median about 6 months before onset.

This clonotype was seen many times. The antigen is unknown. Amplification yielded TCR beta CDR3 regions, with RNA transcripts as the source. The primer set for the first-round RT-PCR of the TCR CDR3 was HTBI. TCRdb redid the calling of the multiplex PCR reads with MiXCR, one entry per CDR3 protein. This table holds a few hundred thousand distinct CDR3 sequences, approximately 14% found once. The V gene lost 0 bases and the J gene lost 1 base, with 24 bases spanning the gap. Germline CDR1 GTSNPN, CDR2 SVGIG (reference sequence). CDR3 size: 19 residues. Specimen: blood. The receptor was derived from a woman aged 18-35 years with Graves' hyperthyroidism. The gene calls are TRBV30 and TRBJ1-1; D may be TRBD1 (5 bases). The DNA for the CDR3 is TGTGCCTGGAGTGTACTTTGGGGGAGTGCCTTTCGGGCGAACACTGAAGCTTTCTTT. It yields the protein CAWSVLWGSAFRANTEAFF.